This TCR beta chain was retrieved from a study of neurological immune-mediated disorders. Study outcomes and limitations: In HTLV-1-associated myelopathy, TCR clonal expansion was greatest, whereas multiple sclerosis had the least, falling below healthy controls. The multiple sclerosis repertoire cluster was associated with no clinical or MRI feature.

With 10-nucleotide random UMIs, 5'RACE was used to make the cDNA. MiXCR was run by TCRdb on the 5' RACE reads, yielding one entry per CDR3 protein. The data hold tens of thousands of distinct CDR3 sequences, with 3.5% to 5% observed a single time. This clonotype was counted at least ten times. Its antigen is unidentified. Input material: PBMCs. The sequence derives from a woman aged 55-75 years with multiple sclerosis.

DNA of the CDR3: TGTGCCAGCAGCCGGGTCGGGGGCTGGGGAGAAAAACTGTTTTTT. Protein: CASSRVGGWGEKLFF. V gene TRBV7-8 combines with J gene TRBJ1-4; maybe TRBD1 (6 bases). Trimming took off 5 bases at V and 8 bases at J, with 18 bases between the two ends. Germline loops: CDR1 SGHVS, CDR2 FQNEAQ. The CDR3 covers 15 residues.